This T cell receptor (beta chain) is drawn from a study of monozygotic twins with inflammatory bowel disease. Overall study results and limits: Especially with disease activity, IBD patients had fewer clonotypes in common with others than healthy twins did. Neither one strong signal nor one clonotype associated with IBD was supported.

The CDR3 runs 14 residues. Germline loops: CDR1 LGHNA, CDR2 YSLEER. As concerns this clonotype: Its cognate antigen is unknown.

In eight separate reactions per sample, cDNA was generated. TCRdb reanalyzed the 5' RACE reads, giving one entry per CDR3 protein sequence and no DNA. The sample yields approximately 380,000 distinct CDR3 sequences, of which the top ten take up 2.5% to 3%. Sequencing was carried out using blood. The sequence derives from a human donor with ulcerative colitis or Crohn's disease, or a healthy co-twin of an affected twin (not recorded which). The genes are TRBV4-3 and TRBJ1-2; the D call of TRBD1 rests on TCRdb alone, since no DNA is present to check it. CDR3 amino acids: CASSQEGQGDGYTF.